This T cell receptor (beta chain) was identified during a study of cytomegalovirus exposure and HLA in healthy donors. Here immunoSEQ multiplex PCR was the method, and the copy in TCRdb shows in-frame clones only, minus some. The repertoire holds about 360,000 clones, with approximately 90% as singletons. Germline V gives CDR1 SNHLY, CDR2 FYNNEI. CDR3 length equals 17 residues. V shed 0 bases, J shed 3 bases, and the junction held 9 bases outside the gene matches. The chain recombines TRBV2 with TRBJ2-7; 9 bases align to TRBD2. This receptor was obtained from a woman between 18 and 30 years old in good health and CMV-seronegative. Sample: PBMCs. The CDR3 protein is CASSEAGGSGGNYEQYF. The DNA of the CDR3 is TGTGCCAGCAGTGAAGCTGGAGGGAGCGGGGGGAACTACGAGCAGTACTTC.